The sequence of this T cell receptor (beta chain) was determined in a study of CD8+CD57+ T cells in acquired aplastic anemia. Those patients picked for sequencing had displayed CD8+CD57+ cell expansion on flow cytometry. V was clipped by 3 bases and J by 0 bases; unmatched bases: 2. The CDR3 runs to 14 residues. CDR1 and CDR2 (germline): DFQATT, SNEGSKA (reference sequence). TCR beta VDJ and CDR3 were profiled, and genomic DNA was the template. TCRdb recomputed calls from the reads with MiXCR, one row per CDR3 protein. Of about 160,000 distinct CDR3 sequences listed, around 50% are singletons. This clonotype has a count of ten or more.

The sequenced material came from sorted CD4+, CD8+, or CD8+CD57+ T cells (not recorded which) from PBMCs. This TCR was sampled from a human donor with aplastic anemia. V usage is TRBV20-1 and J usage is TRBJ2-1; 7 nucleotides line up with TRBD2. The chain's CDR3 is CSASGRSSYNEQFF. CDR3 nucleotides: TGCAGTGCTAGCGGGAGGAGCTCCTACAATGAGCAGTTCTTC.